The rows below give T cell receptor beta chains drawn from one sample of a study of T cell responses to AZD1222 COVID-19 vaccine. Clones were read by immunoSEQ multiplex PCR, and TCRdb kept only the in-frame ones, dropping some. Found here are under 150,000 clones, 80% to 95% of them singletons; the top ten hold roughly 1.1%. This specimen was peripheral blood, taken 28 days after the second AZD1222 dose. All receptors come from an adult who received the AZD1222 COVID-19 vaccine. Each CDR3 is given with its conserved first and last residue. Where a row states a size, it is once, few, many or the class of an expanded clone; other rows omit it.

V,size,CDR3
TRBV19,NA,CASSINGNQPQHF
TRBV3-1/TRBV3-2,NA,CASSPVADSYEQYF
TRBV28,NA,CASSTSYQGSDNQPQHF
TRBV5-1,NA,CASSPGQSTGELFF
TRBV28,NA,CASRGGTGLNSPLHF
TRBV9,NA,CASSVATGTEAFF
TRBV7-3,NA,CASSLTSNQPQHF
TRBV28,NA,CASRESGGSYEQYF
TRBV11-1,NA,CASSWDQSYNEQFF
TRBV7-8,once,CASSAQGGGNQPQHF